The 4 T cell receptor beta chains reported below all come from one sample, sequenced in a study of control samples from healthy donors and cancer patients. Clones were read by immunoSEQ multiplex PCR, and TCRdb kept only the in-frame ones, dropping some. Here the sample spans about 84,000 clones, around 83% being singletons. The specimen sequenced was PBMCs. The source of these receptors is a man in his sixties with head and neck cancer.

The rearrangement uses TRBV29-1 and TRBJ1-2; D might be TRBD1 (5 bases). CDR1 and CDR2 (germline): SQVTM, ANQGSEA. V was pared by 5 bases and J by 8 bases, with 9 bases between. CDR3 size: 10 residues. CDR3 nucleotides: TGCAGCGTTTACAGGTCCGGCTACACCTTC. Its translation is CSVYRSGYTF. The variable domain in full, completed from reference TRBV29-1 and TRBJ1-2, reads SAVISQKPSRDICQRGTSLTIQCQVDSQVTMMFWYRQQPGQSLTLIATANQGSEATYESGFVIDKFPISRPNLTFSTLTVSNMSPEDSSIYLCSVYRSGYTFGSGTRLTVV.

The gene calls are TRBV9 and TRBJ2-7; 10 bases align to TRBD2. There are 14 residues in the CDR3. The junction had 4 bases not matched to a gene; V was cut back by 4 bases and J by 3 bases. Germline-derived CDR1 and CDR2 are SGDLS and YYNGEE. DNA for the CDR3: TGTGCCAGCAGCCTAGCGGGAGAGATCTACGAGCAGTACTTC. Protein: CASSLAGEIYEQYF.

The chain has TRBV19 and TRBJ2-7, with no clear D. The CDR3 is 13 residues long. With 3 bases removed from V and 2 bases from J, the gap between germline ends came to 8 bases. Looked up from germline, CDR1 is LNHDA and CDR2 is SQIVND (reference sequence). The CDR3 loop reads CASSMGPTYEQYF. CDR3 coding DNA: TGTGCCAGTAGTATGGGCCCGACCTACGAGCAGTACTTC.

The V call is TRBV10-3, the J call TRBJ2-1, with D unclear. Trimming shortened V by 5 bases and J by 0 bases, and 14 bases separated the two germline ends. Germline assignment: CDR1 ENHRY and CDR2 SYGVKD. There are 16 residues in the CDR3. The CDR3 here is CAISRPTESSYNEQFF. In nucleotides, the CDR3 is TGTGCCATCAGTAGACCCACGGAGAGCTCCTACAATGAGCAGTTCTTC.